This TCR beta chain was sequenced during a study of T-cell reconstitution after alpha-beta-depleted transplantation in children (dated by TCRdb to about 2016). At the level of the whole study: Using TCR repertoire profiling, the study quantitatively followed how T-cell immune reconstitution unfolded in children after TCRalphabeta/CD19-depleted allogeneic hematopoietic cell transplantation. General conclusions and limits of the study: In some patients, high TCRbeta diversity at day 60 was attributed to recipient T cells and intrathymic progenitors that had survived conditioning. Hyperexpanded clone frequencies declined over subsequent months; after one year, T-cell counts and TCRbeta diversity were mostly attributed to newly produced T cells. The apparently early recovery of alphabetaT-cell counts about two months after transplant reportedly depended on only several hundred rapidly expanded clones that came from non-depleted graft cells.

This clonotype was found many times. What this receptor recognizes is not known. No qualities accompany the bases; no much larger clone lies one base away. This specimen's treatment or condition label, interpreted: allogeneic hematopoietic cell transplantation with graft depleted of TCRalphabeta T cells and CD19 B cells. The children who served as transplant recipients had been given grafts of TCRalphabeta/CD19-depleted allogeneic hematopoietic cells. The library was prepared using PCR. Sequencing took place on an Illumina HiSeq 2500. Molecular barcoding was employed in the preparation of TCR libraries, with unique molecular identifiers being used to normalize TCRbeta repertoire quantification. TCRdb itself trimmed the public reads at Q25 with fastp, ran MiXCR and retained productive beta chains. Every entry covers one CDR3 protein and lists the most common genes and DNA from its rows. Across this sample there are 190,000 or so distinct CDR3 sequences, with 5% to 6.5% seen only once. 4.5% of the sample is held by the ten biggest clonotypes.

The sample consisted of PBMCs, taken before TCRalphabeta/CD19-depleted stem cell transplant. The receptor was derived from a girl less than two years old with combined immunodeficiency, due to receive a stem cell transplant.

The CDR3 amino acid sequence is: CASSPSLVAGGVEQFF. The nucleotide sequence is TGTGCCAGCAGCCCCTCCTTAGTAGCGGGGGGCGTTGAGCAGTTCTTC. The V and J segments used are TRBV11-2 and TRBJ2-1, with 10 bases in between that match TRBD2. For this chain, trimming is 5 bases at the V end and 9 bases at the J end, and the number of junction bases without a gene match is 13. The CDR3, cysteine through phenylalanine, is 16 amino acids long. The retained sequence is limited to the CDR3, 48 bases, with the frame set at the first base. Reading the germline V gene gives CDR1 SGHAT and CDR2 FQNNGV.